The clone carrying this T cell receptor beta chain was detected a few times. Its cognate antigen is unknown. The data were taken from a study of cytomegalovirus exposure and HLA in healthy donors. Overall study findings and caveats: Productive rates of about 90% or about 30% were seen for most TCR beta V segments in an earlier analysis. Relative to equally common others, HLA-associated TCR beta chains showed greater clonal expansion in a later analysis.

Nominally healthy donors provided the samples, though records likely missed some immune exposures. PCR amplification relied on 60 Vbeta primers (plus 13 Jbeta primers). Some clones are missing from TCRdb's copy, which holds only in-frame ones; the method was immunoSEQ multiplex PCR. The sample records over 65,000 clones, roughly two thirds being singletons. CDR1 is SGHVS and CDR2 is FNYEAQ in the germline V gene. The ends were cut back, 6 bases at V and 5 bases at J, with 22 bases in the middle. CDR3 length: 17 amino acids. The chain uses TRBV7-6 and TRBJ2-2, with a possible D match to TRBD2 (7 bases). The sequence was obtained from a woman aged 45 to 65 in good health and CMV-seropositive. The sequencing sample was made of PBMCs. CDR3 bases: TGTGCCAGCAGGCCGAGGTATCGGGGGGCCATAACCGGGGAGCTGTTTTTT. It translates to CASRPRYRGAITGELFF.